This T cell receptor beta chain was sequenced in a study of T cell changes during pregnancy in multiple sclerosis (dated by TCRdb to between 2018 and 2021). Background on the whole study: Changes in the T cell repertoire over the course of pregnancy were examined in this study in women with multiple sclerosis.

About this clone: It has no known antigen specificity. Base qualities are missing; no much larger clone stands one base away.

The protocol used for the library was the immunoSEQ multiplex PCR assay. TCRdb carries this immuneACCESS record with in-frame sequences only. Its versions omit some clonotypes, under half of them owing to an unresolved V gene in the studies checked, with the rest unexplained. Recorded for this sample are approximately 35,000 clones; approximately 91% of them occurred a single time. The ten largest clonotypes hold roughly 2.8% of the sample. CDR1 and CDR2 were assigned from the germline V gene as MDHEN and SYDVKM. The CDR3 has 14 amino acids, counting the end cysteine and phenylalanine. Here the CDR3 DNA is all that survives: 42 bases in frame from base 1. Cut back by 1 base and 6 bases, the V and J ends lie 13 bases apart.

The sequences come from CD4+ T cells from peripheral blood mononuclear cells, collected in the third trimester of pregnancy. This receptor chain uses TRBV28 and TRBJ2-7; a tentative D match to TRBD2 spans 5 bases. This clonotype was sampled from a female donor in good health, enrolled as a control in a pregnancy study. The sequence in DNA is TGTGCCAGCAGTTTATTTGTGCGGGCCCGCGAGCAGTACTTC. Its product reads: CASSLFVRAREQYF.